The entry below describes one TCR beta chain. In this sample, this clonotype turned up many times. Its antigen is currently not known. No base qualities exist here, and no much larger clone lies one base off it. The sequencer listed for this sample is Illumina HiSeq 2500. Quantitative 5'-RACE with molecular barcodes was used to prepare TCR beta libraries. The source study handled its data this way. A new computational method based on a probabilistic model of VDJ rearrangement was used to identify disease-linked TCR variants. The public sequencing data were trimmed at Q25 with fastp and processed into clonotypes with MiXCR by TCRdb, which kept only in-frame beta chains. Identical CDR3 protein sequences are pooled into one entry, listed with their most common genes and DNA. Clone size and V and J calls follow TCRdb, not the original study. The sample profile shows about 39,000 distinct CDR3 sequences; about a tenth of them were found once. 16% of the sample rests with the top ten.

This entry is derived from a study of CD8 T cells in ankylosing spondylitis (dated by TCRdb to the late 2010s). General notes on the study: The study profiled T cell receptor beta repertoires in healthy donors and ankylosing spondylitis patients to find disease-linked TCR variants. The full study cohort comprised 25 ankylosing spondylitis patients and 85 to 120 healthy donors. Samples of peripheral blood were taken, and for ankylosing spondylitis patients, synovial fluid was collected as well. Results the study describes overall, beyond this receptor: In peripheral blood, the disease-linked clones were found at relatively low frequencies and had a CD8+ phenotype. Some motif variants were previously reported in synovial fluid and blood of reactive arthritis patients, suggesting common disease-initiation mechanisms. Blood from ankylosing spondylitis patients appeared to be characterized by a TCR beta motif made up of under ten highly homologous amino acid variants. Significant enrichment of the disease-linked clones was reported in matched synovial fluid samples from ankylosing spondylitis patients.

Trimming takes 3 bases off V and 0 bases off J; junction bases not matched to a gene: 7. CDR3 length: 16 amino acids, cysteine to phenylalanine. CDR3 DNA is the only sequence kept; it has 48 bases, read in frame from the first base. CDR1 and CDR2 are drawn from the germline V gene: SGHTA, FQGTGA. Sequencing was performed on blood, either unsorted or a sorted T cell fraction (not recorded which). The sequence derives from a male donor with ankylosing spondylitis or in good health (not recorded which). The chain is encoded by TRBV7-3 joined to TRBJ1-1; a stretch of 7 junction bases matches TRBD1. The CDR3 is CASSLGAGQLNTEAFF. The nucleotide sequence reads TGTGCCAGCAGCTTGGGGGCGGGACAGCTGAACACTGAAGCTTTCTTT.